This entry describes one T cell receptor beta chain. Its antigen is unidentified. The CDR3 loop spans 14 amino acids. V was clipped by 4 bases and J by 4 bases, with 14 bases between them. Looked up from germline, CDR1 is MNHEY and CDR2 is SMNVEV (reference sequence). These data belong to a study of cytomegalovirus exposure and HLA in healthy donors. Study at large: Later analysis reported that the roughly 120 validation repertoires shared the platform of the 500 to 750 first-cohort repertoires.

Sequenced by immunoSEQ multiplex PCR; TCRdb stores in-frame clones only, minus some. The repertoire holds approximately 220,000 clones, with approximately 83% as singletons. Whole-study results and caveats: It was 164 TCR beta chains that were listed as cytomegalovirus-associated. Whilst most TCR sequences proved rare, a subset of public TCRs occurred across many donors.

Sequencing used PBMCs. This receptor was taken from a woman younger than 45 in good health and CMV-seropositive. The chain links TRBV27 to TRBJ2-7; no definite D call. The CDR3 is CASSSTNEPYEQYF. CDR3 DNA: TGTGCCAGCAGTTCAACTAATGAGCCTTACGAGCAGTACTTC.